Presented here are 7 T cell receptor beta chains from one specimen sequenced in a study of T cell responses to AZD1222 COVID-19 vaccine. Sequenced by immunoSEQ multiplex PCR; TCRdb stores in-frame clones only, minus some. The table has 90,000 to 150,000 clones, around 89% seen once; the top ten hold approximately 5%. The starting material was peripheral blood, obtained on day 0 of AZD1222 vaccination. All receptors derive from an adult in good health.

This sequence joins TRBV7-9 and TRBJ1-1; unclear D gene. The CDR3 covers 13 residues. The V and J ends lost 4 bases and 3 bases respectively, with 9 bases between them. The germline V gene encodes CDR1 SEHNR and CDR2 FQNEAQ (reference sequence). This CDR3 is CASSSFRDTEAFF. CDR3 coding DNA: TGTGCCAGCAGCTCCTTTCGCGACACTGAAGCTTTCTTT.

The rearrangement uses TRBV19 and TRBJ2-2, with 7 bases matching TRBD1. J lost 4 bases, V lost 5 bases, and 10 bases had no gene match. CDR3 length equals 16 residues. The germline CDR1 and CDR2 sequences are LNHDA and SQIVND (reference sequence). The CDR3 is CASSLRQGRVTGELFF. In DNA form, the CDR3 reads TGTGCCAGTAGTCTACGACAGGGAAGGGTCACCGGGGAGCTGTTTTTT.

This chain links TRBV24-1 with TRBJ2-5, with unresolved D. In germline, CDR1 is KGHDR, CDR2 SFDVKD. This CDR3 spans 14 amino acids. The ends were cut back, 3 bases at V and 2 bases at J, with 9 bases in the middle. For the CDR3, the DNA is TGTGCCACCAGTGATCCATCAGGACAAGAGACCCAGTACTTC. Its translation is CATSDPSGQETQYF.

This chain links TRBV7-9 with TRBJ2-5; 12 bases are shared with TRBD2. Germline CDR1 SEHNR, CDR2 FQNEAQ (reference sequence). This CDR3 is 17 amino acids long. The ends lost 8 bases at V and 0 bases at J; junction bases unmatched: 10. CDR3 residues: CASSSLRLAGDQETQYF. The CDR3 DNA sequence: TGTGCCAGCTCTTCCCTTCGACTAGCGGGGGACCAAGAGACCCAGTACTTC. Supplemented by reference TRBV7-9 and TRBJ2-5, the full variable domain reads DTGVSQNPRHKITKRGQNVTFRCDPISEHNRLYWYRQTLGQGPEFLTYFQNEAQLEKSRLLSDRFSAERPKGSFSTLEIQRTEQGDSAMYLCASSSLRLAGDQETQYFGPGTRLLVL.

This chain joins TRBV27 and TRBJ2-5, with unresolved D. The CDR3 spans 13 residues. With 4 bases removed from V and 2 bases from J, the gap between germline ends came to 8 bases. Germline CDR1 MNHEY, CDR2 SMNVEV (reference sequence). CDR3 sequence: CASSSGRQETQYF. The CDR3 nucleotides read TGTGCCAGCAGTTCGGGCCGTCAAGAGACCCAGTACTTC.

The gene calls are TRBV18 and TRBJ1-4; 8 bases map to TRBD1. There are 14 residues in the CDR3. Per germline, CDR1 KGHSH and CDR2 LQKENI. V trimming: 6 bases; J trimming: 8 bases; junction bases outside the gene matches: 8. This chain's CDR3 is CASSPGTGDEKLFF. The CDR3 nucleotides are TGTGCCAGCTCCCCCGGGACAGGTGACGAAAAACTGTTTTTT.

There are a few counts of this clone. CDR3 nucleotide sequence: TGTGCCAGCAAAGATAGCTCCTACGAGCAGTACTTC. Translation gives CASKDSSYEQYF. The V call is TRBV7-2, the J call TRBJ2-7; D gene unclear. Germline lookup yields CDR1 SGHTA and CDR2 FQGNSA. This CDR3 contains 12 residues. Trimming left V 7 bases short and J 0 bases short, with 7 bases between.